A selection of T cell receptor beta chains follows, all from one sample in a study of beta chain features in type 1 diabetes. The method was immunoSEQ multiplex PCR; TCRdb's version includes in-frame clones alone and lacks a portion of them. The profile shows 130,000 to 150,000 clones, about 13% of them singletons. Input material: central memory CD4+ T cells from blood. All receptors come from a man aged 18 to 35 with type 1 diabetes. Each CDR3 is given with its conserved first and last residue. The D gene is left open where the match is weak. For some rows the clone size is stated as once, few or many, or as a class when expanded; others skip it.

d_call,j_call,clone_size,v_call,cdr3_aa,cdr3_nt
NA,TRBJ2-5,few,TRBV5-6,CASSLSFQETQYF,TGTGCCAGCAGTTTGTCTTTCCAAGAGACCCAGTACTTC
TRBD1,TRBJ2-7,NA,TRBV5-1,CASKGQGNEQYF,TGCGCCAGCAAAGGACAGGGTAATGAGCAGTACTTC
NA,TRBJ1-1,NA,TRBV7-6,CASRGGRGLGTEAFF,TGTGCCAGCAGAGGCGGCCGGGGGTTGGGCACTGAAGCTTTCTTT
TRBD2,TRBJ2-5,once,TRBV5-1,CASSLLTSGQETQYF,TGCGCCAGCAGCTTGTTGACTAGCGGGCAAGAGACCCAGTACTTC
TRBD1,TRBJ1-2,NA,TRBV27,CASSFGSRQGYGYTF,TGTGCCAGCAGTTTCGGGTCAAGACAGGGGTATGGCTACACCTTC
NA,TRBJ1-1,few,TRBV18,CASSLGEVNTEAFF,TGTGCCAGCTCATTGGGAGAGGTCAACACTGAAGCTTTCTTT
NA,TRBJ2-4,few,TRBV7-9,CASSLDDIQYF,TGTGCCAGCAGCTTAGACGACATTCAGTACTTC
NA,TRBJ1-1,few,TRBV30,CAWGQDFSYTEAFF,TGTGCCTGGGGGCAGGACTTTTCGTACACTGAAGCTTTCTTT
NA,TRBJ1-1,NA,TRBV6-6,CASSEFGGVEAFF,TGTGCCAGCAGTGAGTTCGGGGGTGTTGAAGCTTTCTTT
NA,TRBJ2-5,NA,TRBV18,CASSPPSAPQETQYF,TGTGCCAGCTCACCTCCTTCGGCACCCCAAGAGACCCAGTACTTC
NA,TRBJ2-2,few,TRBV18,CASSPPDTGELFF,TGTGCCAGCTCACCACCGGACACCGGGGAGCTGTTTTTT
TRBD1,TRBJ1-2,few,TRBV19,CASSPRTGPSYGYTF,TGTGCCAGTAGTCCCCGGACAGGCCCCTCGTATGGCTACACCTTC
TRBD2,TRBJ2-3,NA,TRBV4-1,CASSQDAGVNTDTQYF,TGCGCCAGCAGCCAAGATGCGGGGGTCAACACAGATACGCAGTATTTT
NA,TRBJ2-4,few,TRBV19,CASSIMGYDKNIQYF,TGTGCCAGTAGTATTATGGGGTACGACAAAAACATTCAGTACTTC
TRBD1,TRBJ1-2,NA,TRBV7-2,CASSFDRASYGYTF,TGTGCCAGCAGCTTCGACAGGGCTTCCTATGGCTACACCTTC